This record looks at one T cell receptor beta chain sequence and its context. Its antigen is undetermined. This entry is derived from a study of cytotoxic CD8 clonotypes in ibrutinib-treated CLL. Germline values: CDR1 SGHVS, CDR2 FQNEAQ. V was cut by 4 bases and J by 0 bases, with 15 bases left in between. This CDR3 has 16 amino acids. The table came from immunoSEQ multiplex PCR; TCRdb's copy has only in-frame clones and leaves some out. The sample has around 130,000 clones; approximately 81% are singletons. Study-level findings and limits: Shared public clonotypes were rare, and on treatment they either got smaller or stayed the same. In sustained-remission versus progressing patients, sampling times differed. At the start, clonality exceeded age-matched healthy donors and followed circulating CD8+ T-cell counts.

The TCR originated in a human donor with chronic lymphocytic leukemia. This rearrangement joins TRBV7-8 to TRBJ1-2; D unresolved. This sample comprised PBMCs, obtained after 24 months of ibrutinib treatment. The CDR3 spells CASSSVDGTANYGYTF. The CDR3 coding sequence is TGTGCCAGCAGCTCCGTTGACGGAACAGCTAACTATGGCTACACCTTC.